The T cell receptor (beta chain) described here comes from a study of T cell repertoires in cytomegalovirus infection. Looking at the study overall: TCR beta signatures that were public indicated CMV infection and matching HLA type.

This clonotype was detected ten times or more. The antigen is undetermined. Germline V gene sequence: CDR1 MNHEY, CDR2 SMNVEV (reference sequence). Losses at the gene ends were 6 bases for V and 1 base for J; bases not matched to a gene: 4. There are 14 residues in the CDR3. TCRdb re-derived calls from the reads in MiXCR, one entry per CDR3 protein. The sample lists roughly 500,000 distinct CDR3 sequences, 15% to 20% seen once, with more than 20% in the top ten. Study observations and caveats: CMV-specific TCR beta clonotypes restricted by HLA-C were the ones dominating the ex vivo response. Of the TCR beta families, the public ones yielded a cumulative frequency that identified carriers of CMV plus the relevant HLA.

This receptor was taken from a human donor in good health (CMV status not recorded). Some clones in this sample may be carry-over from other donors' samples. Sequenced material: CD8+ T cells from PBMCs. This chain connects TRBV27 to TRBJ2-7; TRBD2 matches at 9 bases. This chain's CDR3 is CASSYSGSSYEQYF. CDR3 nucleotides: TGTGCCAGCAGCTATAGCGGGAGTTCCTACGAGCAGTACTTC.